The rows below give T cell receptor beta chains drawn from one sample of a study of shared clonotypes between healthy human individuals. Profiling relied on immunoSEQ multiplex PCR, and the TCRdb table lists in-frame clones only, not all of them. The sample comprises about 820,000 clones, over 90% of which are singletons, and about 24% rests with the top ten. Sequencing input: naive CD8+ T cells sorted from blood. Source of these receptors: a man younger than 40 in good health. CDR3s include the opening cysteine and the closing phenylalanine or tryptophan. The D gene is left open where the match is weak. A row's size may be missing; if present it is once, few, many or a size class.

TRBJ2-3 TRBV7-2 - - TGTGCCAGCAGCTTAGGTCGCTGGGGCACAGATACGCAGTATTTT CASSLGRWGTDTQYF
TRBJ2-3 TRBV11-3 - - TGTGCCAGCAGCTTAGATCGTGGCTTAACTACAGATACGCAGTATTTT CASSLDRGLTTDTQYF
TRBJ2-3 TRBV15 TRBD2 - TGTGCCACCAGCGGGGGACTAGCGGGGGGAGATACGCAGTATTTT CATSGGLAGGDTQYF
TRBJ2-3 TRBV19 TRBD2 - TGTGCCACCCGACTAGCGGGAGTGACAGATACGCAGTATTTT CATRLAGVTDTQYF
TRBJ2-7 TRBV25-1 - - TGTGCCAGCAGTGGGGTAAAACCGGGACAAGGCTACGAGCAGTACTTC CASSGVKPGQGYEQYF
TRBJ2-2 TRBV4-2 - - TGTGCCAGCAGCCAAGTCCGAACAGGGATCTCCGGGGAGCTGTTTTTT CASSQVRTGISGELFF
TRBJ2-3 TRBV30 TRBD2 - TGTGCGGCGGGGCGGGAGAGAACAGATACGCAGTATTTT CAAGRERTDTQYF
TRBJ1-1 TRBV27 - - TGTGCCAGCAAACCGTTACAGCAGTATGAAAGTGCTTTCTTT CASKPLQQYESAFF
TRBJ2-3 TRBV10-1 - - TGCGCCAGCAGCCTCGGCCCTACGCAGTATTTT CASSLGPTQYF
TRBJ1-2 TRBV4-1 - - TGCGCCAGCAGCCACCCAAGACAGGATATAACGGGTGGCTACACCTTC CASSHPRQDITGGYTF
TRBJ1-4 TRBV7-6 - - TGTGCCAGCAGCTCAAACTCAGCCGCAACTAATGAAAAACTGTTTTTT CASSSNSAATNEKLFF
TRBJ2-7 TRBV5-5 - - TGTGCCAGCAGCCCGTGGACACCTTTGCGCGAGCAGTACTTC CASSPWTPLREQYF
TRBJ2-7 TRBV28 TRBD1 - TGTGCCAGCAGTTCTACAGGGGGTAAGGGCGAGCAGTACTTC CASSSTGGKGEQYF
TRBJ1-2 TRBV18 - - TGTGCCAGCTCACCACCGCCGGGGGGCGCGAGCTATGGCTACACCTTC CASSPPPGGASYGYTF
TRBJ1-5 TRBV5-8 - - TGTGCCAGCAGCACGAGGGGGAAGGTGTATAGCAATCAGCCCCAGCATTTT CASSTRGKVYSNQPQHF
TRBJ2-4 TRBV14 - - TGTGCCAGCAGCCAAGTCGGAGACGCCAACCCCATTCAGTACTTC CASSQVGDANPIQYF
TRBJ2-1 TRBV6-6 TRBD1 once TGTGCCAACTCGGACAGGGGGCTTAACGATGAGCAGTTCTTC CANSDRGLNDEQFF
TRBJ2-7 TRBV7-9 - - TGTGCCAGCAGCTCTACGACAGTCTCCTACGAGCAGTACTTC CASSSTTVSYEQYF
TRBJ2-7 TRBV5-1 - - TGCGCCAGCAGCTCATTCGGTGTACGCTACGAGCAGTACTTC CASSSFGVRYEQYF
TRBJ2-7 TRBV9 - - TGTGCCAGCAGCACCTGGGACCAGGAAGAATACGAGCAGTACTTC CASSTWDQEEYEQYF
TRBJ2-5 TRBV2 TRBD2 - TGTGCCAGCAGTGTTTCGACTAGCTATGAGACCCAGTACTTC CASSVSTSYETQYF
TRBJ1-1 TRBV2 - - TGTGCCAGCTTACTTGAGACGGATTGGGGCAACACTGAAGCTTTCTTT CASLLETDWGNTEAFF
TRBJ2-7 TRBV15 - - TGTGCCACCAGCAGAGAGGGGGGAGTGCAGTACTTC CATSREGGVQYF
TRBJ2-7 TRBV28 TRBD1 - TGTGCCAGCAGTGAAACAGGGGCGTACGAGCAGTACTTC CASSETGAYEQYF
TRBJ2-4 TRBV5-5 TRBD2 - TGTGCCAGCAGCCGACTAGCGGACCTAGCCAAAAACATTCAGTACTTC CASSRLADLAKNIQYF
TRBJ2-7 TRBV18 - - TGTGCCAGCTCACCAGGGGAGGCCTACGAGCAGTACTTC CASSPGEAYEQYF
TRBJ2-7 TRBV4-1 - - TGCGCCAGCAGCCCAAGACCGGACGAGCAGTACTTC CASSPRPDEQYF
TRBJ2-7 TRBV7-9 TRBD2 once TGTGCCAGCAGCTCTAGCGGGAGGTTCTCCTACGAGCAGTACTTC CASSSSGRFSYEQYF
TRBJ2-2 TRBV6-1 - - TGTGCCAGCAGTGAAAAGTACCGAGAGGGGACCGGGGAGCTGTTTTTT CASSEKYREGTGELFF
TRBJ1-2 TRBV9 - - TGTGCCAGCAGCCTGGACAATCTCTATGGCTACACCTTC CASSLDNLYGYTF
TRBJ2-7 TRBV5-5 - - TGTGCCAGCAGCCAAGACTACGAGCAGTACTTC CASSQDYEQYF
TRBJ1-2 TRBV5-4 - once TGTGCCAGCAGCTTGTCGCCCAGCTATGGCTACACCTTC CASSLSPSYGYTF
TRBJ2-7 TRBV27 - - TGTGCCAGCAGTTTCTTAACGGGAGAGTGGGTGTACGAGCAGTACTTC CASSFLTGEWVYEQYF
TRBJ2-2 TRBV27 - - TGTGCCAGCAGTTTCCGGGGCCGGCCTGGGGAGCTGTTTTTT CASSFRGRPGELFF
TRBJ1-2 TRBV2 - - TGTGCCAGCAGTCAGACTGGGGGGCGCGACTATGGCTACACCTTC CASSQTGGRDYGYTF
TRBJ2-1 TRBV5-4 - - TGTGCCAGCAGCGTCCTTGGGTGGGAGGTATATGAGCAGTTCTTC CASSVLGWEVYEQFF
TRBJ2-4 TRBV6-1 - - TGTGCCAGCACCTCAAAGACACTAAACATTCAGTACTTC CASTSKTLNIQYF
TRBJ2-5 TRBV29-1 - - TGCAGCGCCTGGGGCCTGGAGACCCAGTACTTC CSAWGLETQYF
TRBJ2-6 TRBV27 TRBD1 - TGTGCCAGCAGTCGATGGGGACAGGGAAACTCTGGGGCCAACGTCCTGACTTTC CASSRWGQGNSGANVLTF
TRBJ2-5 TRBV7-9 - - TGTGCCAGCAGCTACAGTCGGGCTAATCAAGAGACCCAGTACTTC CASSYSRANQETQYF
TRBJ2-1 TRBV25-1 - - TGTGCCAGCAGTGTCAGTAGCGATGAGCAGTTCTTC CASSVSSDEQFF
TRBJ2-7 TRBV27 - once TGTGCCAGCAGCCGTCGCGTACCCGGGGTTAAATACGAGCAGTACTTC CASSRRVPGVKYEQYF
TRBJ2-7 TRBV7-2 - - TGTGCCAGCAGCCCCCCCCGGGGAGAGCAGTACTTC CASSPPRGEQYF